This is a list of T cell receptor beta chains from one sample in a study of shared clonotypes between healthy human individuals. The protocol was immunoSEQ multiplex PCR, while the TCRdb copy is restricted to in-frame clones and leaves out a portion. This table holds about 2,200,000 clones, roughly 91% found once. The material sequenced was naive CD8+ T cells from PBMCs. These TCRs come from a man in his late teens or twenties in good health. Some clones in this sample may be carry-over from other donors' samples. CDR3s include the opening cysteine and the closing phenylalanine or tryptophan. The order of the fields is D gene, V gene, J gene, clone size, CDR3 protein, CDR3 DNA. A D gene is named only where the DNA matches it firmly. Clone size, where shown, is once, few, many, or a class for clones that have expanded.

TRBD1	TRBV5-6	TRBJ2-7	-	CASSTTGISEQYF	TGTGCCAGCAGCACGACAGGGATAAGCGAGCAGTACTTC
-	TRBV6-1	TRBJ2-2	once	CASSDPREEVTGELFF	TGTGCCAGCAGTGATCCCAGAGAGGAGGTTACCGGGGAGCTGTTTTTT
-	TRBV15	TRBJ1-5	-	CATSPGQGGFPQHF	TGTGCCACCAGCCCCGGTCAAGGGGGATTCCCCCAGCATTTT
-	TRBV19	TRBJ1-1	-	CASSNLGHEAFF	TGTGCCAGTAGTAATCTGGGACATGAAGCTTTCTTT
-	TRBV7-3	TRBJ1-1	-	CASSPSRGAEAFF	TGTGCCAGCAGCCCCTCGAGGGGTGCTGAAGCTTTCTTT
-	TRBV19	TRBJ1-5	-	CASNFRQNLNQPQHF	TGTGCCAGTAACTTCCGACAGAACCTAAATCAGCCCCAGCATTTT
TRBD1	TRBV11-2	TRBJ1-4	-	CASSYSGTGGEKLFF	TGTGCCAGCAGCTACTCCGGGACAGGTGGGGAAAAACTGTTTTTT
-	TRBV5-1	TRBJ1-1	-	CASSPETGQWNTEAFF	TGCGCCAGCAGCCCCGAGACCGGACAGTGGAACACTGAAGCTTTCTTT
TRBD1	TRBV14	TRBJ2-7	-	CASSQQPGQGPYEQYF	TGTGCCAGCAGCCAACAACCGGGACAGGGACCTTACGAGCAGTACTTC
-	TRBV7-9	TRBJ2-6	-	CASSFVVSGANVLTF	TGTGCCAGCAGCTTCGTCGTGTCTGGGGCCAACGTCCTGACTTTC
-	TRBV4-1	TRBJ1-1	few	CASSQGGSNTEAFF	TGCGCCAGCAGCCAAGGTGGGTCGAACACTGAAGCTTTCTTT
TRBD2	TRBV7-9	TRBJ2-5	-	CASSRTSGLMETQYF	TGTGCCAGCAGTCGGACTAGCGGGCTGATGGAGACCCAGTACTTC
TRBD2	TRBV28	TRBJ2-1	-	CASSFRLAGTYNEQFF	TGTGCCAGCAGTTTCCGACTAGCGGGAACCTACAATGAGCAGTTCTTC
TRBD1	TRBV7-9	TRBJ2-1	-	CASRLNLGQGYNEQFF	TGTGCCAGCAGACTAAACCTGGGACAGGGCTACAATGAGCAGTTCTTC
-	TRBV7-3	TRBJ2-5	-	CASSLSPTPQETQYF	TGTGCCAGCAGCTTATCCCCGACACCCCAAGAGACCCAGTACTTC
-	TRBV6-5	TRBJ2-7	-	CASSVLNEQYF	TGTGCCAGCAGTGTCTTGAACGAGCAGTACTTC
-	TRBV6-1	TRBJ2-1	once	CASSVPGLHPQFF	TGTGCCAGCAGTGTCCCGGGCCTGCACCCCCAGTTCTTC
TRBD2	TRBV9	TRBJ2-1	-	CASSVGGGLARNEQFF	TGTGCCAGCAGCGTCGGAGGGGGACTAGCTAGAAATGAGCAGTTCTTC
-	TRBV14	TRBJ2-2	-	CASSQDFLGLANTGELFF	TGTGCCAGCAGCCAAGATTTCCTGGGCCTCGCGAACACCGGGGAGCTGTTTTTT
TRBD2	TRBV7-8	TRBJ2-1	-	CASSIRTSGGYNEQFF	TGTGCCAGCAGCATCAGGACTAGCGGGGGTTACAATGAGCAGTTCTTC
-	TRBV11-2	TRBJ2-3	-	CASSLYGERRVVTQYF	TGTGCCAGCAGCTTATACGGTGAGCGTCGTGTCGTAACGCAGTATTTT
-	TRBV7-6	TRBJ2-1	-	CASSLTYWRSSYNEQFF	TGTGCCAGCAGCCTCACTTACTGGCGGTCTAGTTACAATGAGCAGTTCTTC
TRBD2	TRBV19	TRBJ2-7	-	CASSAWTSGQYEQYF	TGTGCCAGTAGTGCATGGACTAGCGGACAGTACGAGCAGTACTTC
TRBD1	TRBV6-1	TRBJ2-7	-	CASSVPTGPSYEQYF	TGTGCCAGCAGTGTACCGACAGGGCCCTCCTACGAGCAGTACTTC